This entry concerns a single T cell receptor (beta chain). Antigen unknown. This sample was included in a study of spatial heterogeneity in lung cancer. General study findings and limits: Within tumors, counts of expanded alpha and beta TCRs tracked tumor mutation counts.

TCRdb used MiXCR to reprocess the 5' RACE reads, holding one entry per CDR3 protein. The table records roughly 28,000 distinct CDR3 sequences, about 7.1% of them present only once. Time point here: sample taken at primary tumor resection. The CDR3 loop spans 16 amino acids. Germline assignment: CDR1 DFQATT and CDR2 SNEGSKA (reference sequence). The trim removed 1 base at V and 5 bases at J, leaving 8 bases unmatched. The receptor was derived from a male donor with early-stage non-small cell lung cancer. The material sequenced was lung tumor tissue, taken at surgery. J is TRBJ1-6 and V is TRBV20-1; 7 nucleotides line up with TRBD1. CDR3: CSARGNRGFNNSPLHF. The CDR3 coding sequence is TGCAGTGCTAGAGGGAACAGGGGTTTTAATAATTCACCCCTCCACTTT.